The T cell receptor beta chain described here comes from a study of immune cell composition in non-small cell lung cancer (dated by TCRdb to 2016 to 2017). For the wider study: Histologic subtype was assigned using H&E plus p63, CK5, Napsin A and TTF-1 immunohistochemistry, mainly lung adenocarcinoma or squamous cell carcinoma. Adaptive Biotechnologies TCR-beta sequencing was carried out on 34 paired NSCLC tumour and non-adjacent lung specimens, as well as on over 20 tumour-only specimens. The subtype comparisons left out several tumour specimens with TCR-beta data because those specimens were rare histological subtypes. Supplementary cohort #1, 10 lung adenocarcinoma cases, had paired tumour/lung TCR-beta sequencing and TIL populations generated to assess tumour reactivity. Summary of the overall study and its limitations: Nearly half of NSCLC cases had tumour-associated clones >0.5%, with 75% to 80% of squamous carcinomas showing such clones compared with about 31% of adenocarcinomas. No significant correlation was found between smoking pack-years and tumour TCR-beta clonality. Lung squamous cell carcinoma tumours had significantly higher Top 10 clone scores and productive clonality than lung adenocarcinoma tumours. The reactivity cohort was only approximately 9 cases, and tumour-reactive clones were not shown to share sequences with the dominant in vivo tumour-associated clones. In about 11 adenocarcinoma cases, maximal tumour-associated clone frequency correlated strongly with TIL tumour reactivity, whereas overall clonality did not.

Genomic DNA was isolated with the QIAamp DNA kit from frozen aliquots of single-cell suspensions that had not been sorted. The tumour samples consisted of non-small cell lung cancer tissue that had been surgically resected. Tissues arrived within 2 hours of resection and were immediately processed into single-cell suspensions. Tissue was mechanically dissociated and enzymatically digested with DNase I, collagenase I and hyaluronidase for approximately 31 minutes at 37 °C, then filtered and RBC-lysed. Via the germline V gene, CDR1 is SNHLY and CDR2 FYNNEI. The CDR3, cysteine through phenylalanine, is 19 amino acids long. Only the CDR3 part of the read is kept: 57 bases, read in frame from the first base. At the junction V is shortened by 1 base and J by 1 base; bases outside the gene matches: 10. With respect to this clone: Its recognized antigen is unknown. No clone much larger than this one lies a single base away; base qualities are absent.

TCR-beta CDR3 regions were amplified from genomic DNA by a two-step multiplex PCR, with the second step adding Illumina-compatible adaptors. As a commercial immunoSEQ service, TCR-beta immunosequencing was carried out on an Illumina platform. For the original study's pipeline: Repertoires were summarised by productive clonality and by Top 10 Clones, defined as the percentage of T-cell templates derived from the ten most frequent sequences. Productive clonality ranged from 0 to 1, with 1 indicating a monoclonal population. Tumour-associated clones, identified using log10 scatter plots, were defined as sequences that made up at least 0.1% of tumour T-cell templates and were not found in the matched non-adjacent lung. Student's t-tests were used for two-group comparisons, ANOVA for comparisons across stages, and linear regression for relationships, with analyses done in GraphPad Prism7 and R. TCRdb carries this immuneACCESS record with in-frame sequences only. Its versions omit some clonotypes, under half of them owing to an unresolved V gene in the studies checked, with the rest unexplained. For V, J and clone size, that table is used; D and trimming come from the DNA. This sample has 1,000 or so clones in its table, and around 80% of those were observed once. The ten largest clones represent roughly 11% of the sample.

The clonotype originates from a human donor with non-small cell lung cancer. This chain joins TRBV2 to TRBJ1-3, and 10 junction bases match TRBD1. Material: lung tumor tissue. The CDR3 is CASSEGPPGQGWSGNTIYF. The DNA is as follows: TGTGCCAGCAGTGAAGGACCCCCGGGACAGGGGTGGTCTGGAAACACCATATATTTT. Beyond the CDR3, the reference TRBV2 and TRBJ1-3 genes provide the residues; the full variable domain reads: EPEVTQTPSHQVTQMGQEVILRCVPISNHLYFYWYRQILGQKVEFLVSFYNNEISEKSEIFDDQFSVERPDGSNFTLKIRSTKLEDSAMYFCASSEGPPGQGWSGNTIYFGEGSWLTVV.